This T cell receptor beta chain is drawn from a study of PD-1 blockade in classical Hodgkin lymphoma. Findings and caveats of the study: Before treatment, complete responders showed about the same diversity as newly diagnosed patients.

On this clone itself: The antigen is unknown.

Data came from immunoSEQ multiplex PCR; TCRdb stores just in-frame clones and leaves some out. The table lists some 41,000 clones, around 88% of them singletons, with approximately 7.5% in the top ten. The CDR3 sequence is 15 residues long. With 3 bases clipped from V and 0 bases from J, the junction kept 2 bases outside the gene matches. In germline, CDR1 is WNHNN, CDR2 SYGVQD (reference sequence). Brentuximab vedotin exposure varied among the patients, all of whom had relapsed after autologous stem cell transplantation. This receptor was taken from a human donor with classical Hodgkin lymphoma. The chain links TRBV10-1 to TRBJ2-4, with 7 bases fitting TRBD2. The source was peripheral blood mononuclear cells (PBMCs), collected before the second cycle of nivolumab. This CDR3 reads CASSEERGAKNIQYF. CDR3 nucleotide sequence: TGCGCCAGCAGTGAAGAGCGGGGAGCCAAAAACATTCAGTACTTC.